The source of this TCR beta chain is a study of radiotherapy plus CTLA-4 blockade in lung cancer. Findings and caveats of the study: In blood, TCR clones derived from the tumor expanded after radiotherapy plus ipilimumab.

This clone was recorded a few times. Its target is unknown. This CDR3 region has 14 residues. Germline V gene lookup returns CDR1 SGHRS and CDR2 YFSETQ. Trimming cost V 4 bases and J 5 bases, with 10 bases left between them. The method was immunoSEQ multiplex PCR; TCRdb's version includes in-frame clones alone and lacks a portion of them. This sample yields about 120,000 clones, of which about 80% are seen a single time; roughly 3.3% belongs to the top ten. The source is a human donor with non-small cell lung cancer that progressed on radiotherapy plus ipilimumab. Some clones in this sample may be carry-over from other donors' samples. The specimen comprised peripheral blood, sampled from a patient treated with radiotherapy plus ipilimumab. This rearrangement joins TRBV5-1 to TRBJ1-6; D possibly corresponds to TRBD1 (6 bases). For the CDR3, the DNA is TGCGCCAGCAGCATGACAGGAGATAATTCACCCCTCCACTTT. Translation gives CASSMTGDNSPLHF.